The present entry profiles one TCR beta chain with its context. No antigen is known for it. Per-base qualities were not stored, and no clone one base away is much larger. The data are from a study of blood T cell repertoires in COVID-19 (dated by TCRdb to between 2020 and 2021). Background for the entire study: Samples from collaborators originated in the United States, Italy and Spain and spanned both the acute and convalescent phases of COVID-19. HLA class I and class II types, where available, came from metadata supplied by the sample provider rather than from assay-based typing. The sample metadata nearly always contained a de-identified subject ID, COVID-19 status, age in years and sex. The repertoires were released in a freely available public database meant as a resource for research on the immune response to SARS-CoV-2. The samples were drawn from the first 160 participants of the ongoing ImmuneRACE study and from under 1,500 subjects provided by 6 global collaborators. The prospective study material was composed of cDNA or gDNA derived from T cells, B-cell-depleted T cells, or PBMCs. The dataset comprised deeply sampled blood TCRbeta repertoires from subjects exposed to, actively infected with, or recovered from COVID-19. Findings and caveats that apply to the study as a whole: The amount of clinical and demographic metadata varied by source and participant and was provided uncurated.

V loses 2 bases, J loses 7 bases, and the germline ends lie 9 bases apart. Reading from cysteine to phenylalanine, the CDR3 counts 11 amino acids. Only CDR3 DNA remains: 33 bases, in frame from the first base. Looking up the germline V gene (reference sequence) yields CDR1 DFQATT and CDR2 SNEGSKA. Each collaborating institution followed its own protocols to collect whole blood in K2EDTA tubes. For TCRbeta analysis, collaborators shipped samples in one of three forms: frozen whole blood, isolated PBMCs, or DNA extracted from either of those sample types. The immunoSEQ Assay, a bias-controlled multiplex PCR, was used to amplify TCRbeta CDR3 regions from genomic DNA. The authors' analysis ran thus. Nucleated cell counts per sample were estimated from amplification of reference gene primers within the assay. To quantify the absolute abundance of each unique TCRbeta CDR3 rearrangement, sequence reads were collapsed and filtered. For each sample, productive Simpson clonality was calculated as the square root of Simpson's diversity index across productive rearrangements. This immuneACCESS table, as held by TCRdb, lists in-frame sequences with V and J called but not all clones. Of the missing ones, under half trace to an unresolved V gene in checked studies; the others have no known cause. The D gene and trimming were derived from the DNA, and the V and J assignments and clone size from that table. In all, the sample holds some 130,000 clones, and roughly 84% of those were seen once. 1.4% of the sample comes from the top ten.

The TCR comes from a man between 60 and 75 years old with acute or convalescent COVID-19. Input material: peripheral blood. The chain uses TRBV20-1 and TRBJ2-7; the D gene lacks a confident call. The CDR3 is CSARSGMEQYF. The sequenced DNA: TGCAGTGCTAGATCCGGTATGGAGCAGTACTTC.